A single sample gave rise to the 14 T cell receptor beta chains below, sequenced in a study of T cells and Merkel cell carcinoma outcomes. Clones were sequenced by immunoSEQ multiplex PCR, and TCRdb holds only the in-frame ones, with some missing. Among some 21,000 clones, roughly 80% were seen once, and the ten largest hold 3% to 3.5%. Sequenced sample: tumor tissue from Merkel cell carcinoma. Receptors were obtained from a human donor with Merkel cell carcinoma.

The chain is built from TRBV11-2 and TRBJ2-7, with D perhaps given as TRBD1 or TRBD2 (5 bases each). Germline CDR1 SGHAT, CDR2 FQNNGV. There are 13 residues in the CDR3. V gave up 5 bases and J gave up 3 bases, with 11 bases separating them. The CDR3 sequence is CASSQGPSYEQYF. The CDR3 bases are TGTGCCAGCAGCCAGGGACCGAGCTACGAGCAGTACTTC.

The chain employs TRBV5-5 and TRBJ2-1; 7 bases map to TRBD1. Germline CDR1 SGHKS, CDR2 YYEKEE (reference sequence). V lost 4 bases, J lost 2 bases, and 12 bases stayed unmatched. The CDR3 length is 17 residues. The chain's CDR3 is CASSKTGTLRTYNEQFF. DNA for the CDR3: TGTGCCAGCAGCAAGACAGGGACCCTCCGAACCTACAATGAGCAGTTCTTC.

In regard to this clone: One end of the junction fails to match germline, which may point to a read error. The chain links TRBV18 to TRBJ1-5; 8 bases fit TRBD1. CDR1 and CDR2 (germline): KGHSH, LQKENI. This CDR3 spans 14 amino acids. Here the CDR3 reads CASAPADRGWPQHF. CDR3 DNA: TGTGCCAGCGCACCCGCTGACAGGGGTTGGCCCCAGCATTTT.

The chain is built from TRBV15 and TRBJ2-2; D unclear. Per the germline V gene, CDR1 is LNHNV and CDR2 is YYDKDF (reference sequence). Deletions cut 5 bases from V and 5 bases from J, with 24 bases between. The CDR3 has 18 amino acids. CDR3 in DNA: TGTGCCACCAGCGCCCTGCATTTCCCAGCCCTAAGGACCGGGGAGCTGTTTTTT. It is translated as CATSALHFPALRTGELFF.

The chain uses TRBV29-1 and TRBJ1-3; D remains ambiguous. CDR1 is SQVTM and CDR2 is ANQGSEA in the germline V gene. V was trimmed by 0 bases and J by 0 bases, leaving 6 bases between them. The CDR3 sequence is 14 residues long. The CDR3 here is CSVEDYTSGNTIYF. CDR3 nucleotides: TGCAGCGTTGAAGACTATACCTCTGGAAACACCATATATTTT.

J is TRBJ1-1 and V is TRBV7-5; the D segment call TRBD1 is taken from the table without a DNA check. TRBV7-5 is a listed pseudogene. The CDR3 totals 19 residues. CDR3 protein: CARRVLPGRQGATNTEAFF. As DNA, the CDR3 is TGTGCCAGAAGGGTCCTCCCGGGTCGGCAGGGGGCGACGAACACTGAAGCTTTCTTT.

V gene TRBV2 combines with J gene TRBJ2-1, with TRBD2 identical over 13 bases. The CDR3 is made up of 13 amino acids. Losses at the gene ends were 9 bases for V and 7 bases for J; bases not matched to a gene: 3. Germline lookup yields CDR1 SNHLY and CDR2 FYNNEI. The CDR3 DNA sequence: TGTGCCAGAGGGACTAGCGGGATAAATGAGCAGTTCTTC. Residues: CARGTSGINEQFF.

This chain joins TRBV5-1 and TRBJ2-7, with D maybe TRBD1 (6 bases). The V gene's germline CDR1 is SGHRS and CDR2 YFSETQ. Trimming took 1 base from V and 4 from J, leaving 12 bases between them. The CDR3 is 14 residues long. The CDR3, as DNA: TGCGCCAGCAGCTTGCAGGGGTCCGCTTACGAGCAGTACTTC. Protein product: CASSLQGSAYEQYF.

CDR3 DNA sequence: TGTGCCAGCAGCGAGGGGGGAATGGATCAGCCCCAGCATTTT. This translates into CASSEGGMDQPQHF. The rearrangement joins TRBV25-1 to TRBJ1-5; perhaps TRBD1 as D (6 bases). This CDR3 spans 14 amino acids. The germline CDR1 and CDR2 sequences are MGHDK and SYGVNS. V was trimmed by 6 bases and J by 5 bases, leaving 14 bases between them.

The genes are TRBV7-9 and TRBJ2-7; D is unclear. V lost 1 base and J lost 3, with 10 bases in between. Germline assignment: CDR1 SEHNR and CDR2 FQNEAQ (reference sequence). CDR3 length: 14 residues. The CDR3 nucleotides are TGTGCCAGCAGCTTAGGGGTATCGGGCTACGAGCAGTACTTC. Translating gives CASSLGVSGYEQYF.

The V call is TRBV5-6, the J call TRBJ2-7; D remains unclear. Germline V gene lookup returns CDR1 SGHDT and CDR2 YYEEEE. Trimming cost V 4 bases and J 5 bases, with 13 bases left between them. The CDR3 has 13 amino acids. CDR3 protein: CASSNGPGHEQYF. The DNA for the CDR3 is TGTGCCAGCAGCAATGGCCCGGGCCACGAGCAGTACTTC.

This clone occurred once. The chain links TRBV2 to TRBJ2-1, with TRBD1 matching 8 bases. The junction had 2 bases not matched to a gene; V was cut back by 5 bases and J by 5 bases. Looked up from germline, CDR1 is SNHLY and CDR2 is FYNNEI. This CDR3 contains 13 residues. The CDR3 coding sequence is TGTGCCAGCAGTTGGGACAGGCACAATGAGCAGTTCTTC. Protein: CASSWDRHNEQFF.

The chain is built from TRBV7-3 and TRBJ2-1; 7 bases fit TRBD2. The germline gives CDR1 SGHTA, CDR2 FQGTGA. V was clipped by 5 bases and J by 0 bases; unmatched bases: 4. CDR3 length: 15 amino acids. The CDR3 region is CASSPSGSSYNEQFF. CDR3 in DNA: TGTGCCAGCAGCCCTAGCGGAAGCTCCTACAATGAGCAGTTCTTC.

In DNA, the CDR3 is TGTGCCAGCAGCGTAGGAATGGGGGAGCTGTTTTTT. It codes for CASSVGMGELFF. This chain links TRBV9 with TRBJ2-2; no firm D call. Per germline, CDR1 SGDLS and CDR2 YYNGEE. The CDR3 spans 12 residues. V lost 0 bases and J lost 8, with 5 bases in between.